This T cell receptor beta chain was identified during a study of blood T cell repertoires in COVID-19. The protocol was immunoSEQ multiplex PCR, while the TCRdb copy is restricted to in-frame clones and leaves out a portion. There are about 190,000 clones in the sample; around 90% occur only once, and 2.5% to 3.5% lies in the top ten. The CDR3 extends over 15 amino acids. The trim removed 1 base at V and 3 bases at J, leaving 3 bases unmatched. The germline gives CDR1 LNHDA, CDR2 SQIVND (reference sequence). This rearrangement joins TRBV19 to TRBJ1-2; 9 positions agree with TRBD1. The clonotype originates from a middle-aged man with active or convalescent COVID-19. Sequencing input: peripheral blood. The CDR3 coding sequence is TGTGCCAGTAGTATAGCGGGACAGGGTCACTATGGCTACACCTTC. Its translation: CASSIAGQGHYGYTF.